Presented here are 13 T cell receptor beta chains from one specimen sequenced in a study of blood T cell repertoires in COVID-19. The repertoire was sequenced with immunoSEQ multiplex PCR; TCRdb's copy has only in-frame clones and lacks some. The sample has 230,000 or so clones, around 89% seen once; the top ten hold more than 2.5%. The sequencing sample was made of PBMCs or T cells enriched from blood (not recorded which). The receptors shown here come from a woman aged 30 to 39 who had recovered from COVID-19.

The count of this clone is one. The V gene is TRBV4-3, the J gene TRBJ1-6; weak D call: TRBD1 (5 bases). This CDR3 contains 16 residues. Germline-derived CDR1 and CDR2 are LGHNA and YSLEER. V was pared by 1 base and J by 9 bases, with 16 bases between. The CDR3 sequence: CASSQVALEGLSPLHF. In DNA form, the CDR3 reads TGCGCCAGCAGCCAAGTGGCTTTGGAGGGACTTTCACCCCTCCACTTT.

The V gene is TRBV28, the J gene TRBJ1-1; D remains unclear. Germline CDR1 is MDHEN and CDR2 is SYDVKM. This CDR3 spans 14 amino acids. V was clipped by 10 bases and J by 1 base, with 16 bases between them. CDR3 sequence reads: CATSRVRGNTEAFF. For the CDR3, the DNA is TGTGCCACCTCTCGTGTCCGGGGGAACACTGAAGCTTTCTTT.

In this sample, this clone turned up a few times. The chain carries TRBV29-1 and TRBJ1-2; 8 positions agree with TRBD1. This CDR3 is 17 amino acids long. The V gene's germline CDR1 is SQVTM and CDR2 ANQGSEA. The ends lost 0 bases at V and 0 bases at J; junction bases unmatched: 9. The CDR3 DNA sequence: TGCAGCGTTGAAGATTGGGACAGGACCTTAGCTAACTATGGCTACACCTTC. Translation gives CSVEDWDRTLANYGYTF.

The chain uses TRBV5-4 and TRBJ1-2; D is ambiguous. V lost 3 bases, J lost 0 bases, and 15 bases lay in between. This CDR3 has 16 residues. The germline V gene encodes CDR1 SGHNT and CDR2 YYREEE (reference sequence). Here the CDR3 reads CASSSEKSPANYGYTF. Written as DNA, the CDR3 is TGTGCCAGCAGCTCGGAGAAATCGCCAGCTAACTATGGCTACACCTTC.

The gene calls are TRBV3-1 (or the pseudogene TRBV3-2) and TRBJ1-1; 8 bases agree with TRBD1. Germline-derived CDR1 and CDR2 are LGHDT and YNNKEL (reference sequence). V lost 1 base to trimming and J lost 11 bases; unmatched junction nucleotides: 3. The CDR3 covers 12 residues. The DNA for the CDR3 is TGTGCCAGCAGCCAAGGGAGACAGGGGGCTTTCTTT. It specifies CASSQGRQGAFF.

This chain links TRBV12-3 or TRBV12-4 with TRBJ2-3; a possible D gene is TRBD2 (6 bases). Trimming removed 8 bases from V and 3 bases from J, with 12 bases in between. The CDR3 consists of 13 residues. The CDR3 sequence: CASSGGATDTQYF. Here the CDR3 DNA reads TGTGCCAGCTCCGGAGGGGCAACAGATACGCAGTATTTT.

V gene TRBV2 combines with J gene TRBJ1-1; tentatively, D is TRBD1 (6 bases). Germline V gene data show CDR1 as SNHLY and CDR2 as FYNNEI. CDR3 length: 18 amino acids. Trimming pared 5 bases from V and 0 bases from J, leaving 22 bases between. CDR3 DNA sequence: TGTGCCAGCAGTCTTAGACACCTGGGAACAGGGTTGAACACTGAAGCTTTCTTT. This encodes CASSLRHLGTGLNTEAFF. Using reference TRBV2 and TRBJ1-1 for the parts outside the CDR3, the full variable domain is EPEVTQTPSHQVTQMGQEVILRCVPISNHLYFYWYRQILGQKVEFLVSFYNNEISEKSEIFDDQFSVERPDGSNFTLKIRSTKLEDSAMYFCASSLRHLGTGLNTEAFFGQGTRLTVV.

This clone has only a few counts. The chain uses TRBV4-2 and TRBJ2-3, with TRBD2 identical over 7 bases. The V and J ends lost 0 bases and 4 bases, in that order; junction bases with no gene match: 4. The CDR3 contains 15 residues. Germline V CDR1 and CDR2: LGHNA, YNFKEQ. CDR3 DNA: TGTGCCAGCAGCCAAGATCAGCGGGAACCAGATACGCAGTATTTT. The encoded protein is CASSQDQREPDTQYF.

The rearrangement joins TRBV6-1 to TRBJ2-7, with a weak D call TRBD1 (6 bases). V was clipped by 3 bases and J by 2 bases, with 14 bases between them. From germline, CDR1 is MNHNS and CDR2 SASEGT. The CDR3 is made up of 15 amino acids. This CDR3 reads CASSEGSGATYEQYF. CDR3 in DNA: TGTGCCAGCAGTGAGGGTTCAGGGGCAACCTACGAGCAGTACTTC.

This chain uses TRBV4-2 with TRBJ2-2; 12 positions agree with TRBD2. Germline assignment: CDR1 LGHNA and CDR2 YNFKEQ. V trimming: 1 base; J trimming: 10 bases; junction bases outside the gene matches: 10. The CDR3 is made up of 17 amino acids. DNA of the CDR3: TGTGCCAGCAGCCAAGTTAAACTAGCGGGGGGTTTGGAGGAGCTGTTTTTT. As protein: CASSQVKLAGGLEELFF.

V usage is TRBV6-4 and J usage is TRBJ2-3, with 9 bases lining up with TRBD2. J gave up 3 bases and V 6 bases, and 7 bases lay outside the gene matches. The CDR3 is 15 residues long. Germline values: CDR1 MRHNA, CDR2 SNTAGT. The CDR3 DNA sequence: TGTGCCAGCAGCCTCAGCGGGGGGACGACAGATACGCAGTATTTT. Translated, it gives CASSLSGGTTDTQYF.

The V gene is TRBV11-2, the J gene TRBJ1-6, with no clear D. Germline values: CDR1 SGHAT, CDR2 FQNNGV. The CDR3 runs 16 residues. With 1 base removed from V and 8 bases from J, the gap between germline ends came to 15 bases. CDR3 protein: CASSLGSQSNHSPLHF. Written as DNA, the CDR3 is TGTGCCAGCAGCTTAGGGTCACAGTCTAATCATTCACCCCTCCACTTT.

Notes on this clone: Additional DNA sequences in this sample encode the identical CDR3. The chain has TRBV5-1 and TRBJ1-1; TRBD1 aligns across 8 bases. CDR3 size: 14 residues. V lost 2 bases, J lost 1 base, and 1 base stayed unmatched. From germline, CDR1 is SGHRS and CDR2 YFSETQ. This CDR3 reads CASSLGTGNTEAFF. For the CDR3, the DNA is TGCGCCAGCAGCTTAGGGACAGGGAACACTGAAGCTTTCTTT.